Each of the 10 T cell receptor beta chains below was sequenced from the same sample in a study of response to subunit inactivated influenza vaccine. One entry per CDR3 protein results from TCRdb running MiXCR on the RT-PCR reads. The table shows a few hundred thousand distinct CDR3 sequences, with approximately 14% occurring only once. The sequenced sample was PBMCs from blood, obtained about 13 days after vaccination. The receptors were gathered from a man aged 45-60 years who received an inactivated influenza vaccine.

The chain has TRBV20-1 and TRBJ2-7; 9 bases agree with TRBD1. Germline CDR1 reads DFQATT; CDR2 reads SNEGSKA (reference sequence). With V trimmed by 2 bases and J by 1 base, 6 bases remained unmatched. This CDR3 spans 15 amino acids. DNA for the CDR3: TGCAGTGCTAGAAACCCCGGGACAGGGTCCTACGAGCAGTACTTC. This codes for CSARNPGTGSYEQYF.

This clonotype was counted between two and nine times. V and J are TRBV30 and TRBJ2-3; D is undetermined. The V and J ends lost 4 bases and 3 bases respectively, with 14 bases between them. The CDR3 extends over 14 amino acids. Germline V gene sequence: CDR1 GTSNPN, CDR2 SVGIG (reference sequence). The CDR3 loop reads CAWTPALGTDTQYF. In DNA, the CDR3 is TGTGCCTGGACCCCGGCCCTTGGAACAGATACGCAGTATTTT.

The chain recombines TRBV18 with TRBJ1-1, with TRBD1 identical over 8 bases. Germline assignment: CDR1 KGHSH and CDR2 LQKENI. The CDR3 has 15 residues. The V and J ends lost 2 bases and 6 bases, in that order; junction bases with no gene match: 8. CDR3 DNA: TGTGCCAGCTCACCATTGACTGACAGGGGAGCTGAAGCTTTCTTT. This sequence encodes CASSPLTDRGAEAFF.

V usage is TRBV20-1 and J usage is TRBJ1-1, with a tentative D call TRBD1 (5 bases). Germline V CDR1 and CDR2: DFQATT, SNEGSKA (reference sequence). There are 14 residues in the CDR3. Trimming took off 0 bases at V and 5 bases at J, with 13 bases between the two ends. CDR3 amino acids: CSAREAGRRTEAFF. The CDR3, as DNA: TGCAGTGCTAGAGAGGCAGGGAGAAGGACTGAAGCTTTCTTT.

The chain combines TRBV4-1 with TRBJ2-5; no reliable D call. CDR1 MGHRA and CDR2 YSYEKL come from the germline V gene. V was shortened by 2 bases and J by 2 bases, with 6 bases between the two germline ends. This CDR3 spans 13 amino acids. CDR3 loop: CASSQFLQETQYF. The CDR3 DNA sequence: TGCGCCAGCAGCCAATTCCTTCAAGAGACCCAGTACTTC.

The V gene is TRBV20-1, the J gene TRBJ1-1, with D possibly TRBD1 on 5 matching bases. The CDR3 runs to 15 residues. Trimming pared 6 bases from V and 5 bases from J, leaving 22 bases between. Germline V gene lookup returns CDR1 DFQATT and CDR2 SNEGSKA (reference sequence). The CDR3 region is CSAPPRVPRVTEAFF. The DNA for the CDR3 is TGCAGTGCACCCCCCAGGGTCCCTAGGGTAACTGAAGCTTTCTTT.

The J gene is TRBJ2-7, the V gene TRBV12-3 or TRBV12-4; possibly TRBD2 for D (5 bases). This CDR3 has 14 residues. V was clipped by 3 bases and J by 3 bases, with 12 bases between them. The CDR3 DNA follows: TGTGCCAGCAGTTTGACCGGACTTGGCTACGAGCAGTACTTC. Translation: CASSLTGLGYEQYF.

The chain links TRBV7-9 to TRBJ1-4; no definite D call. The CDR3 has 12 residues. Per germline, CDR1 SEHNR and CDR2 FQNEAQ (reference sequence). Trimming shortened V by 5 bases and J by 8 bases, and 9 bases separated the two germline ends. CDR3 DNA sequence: TGTGCCAGCAGCCTTCACGGAGAAAAACTGTTTTTT. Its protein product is CASSLHGEKLFF.

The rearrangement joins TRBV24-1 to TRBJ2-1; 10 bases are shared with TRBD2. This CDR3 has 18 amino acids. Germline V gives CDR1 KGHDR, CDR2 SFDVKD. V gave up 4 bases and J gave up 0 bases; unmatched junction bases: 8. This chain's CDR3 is CATSETFASGSSYNEQFF. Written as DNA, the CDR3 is TGTGCCACCAGTGAAACCTTCGCTAGCGGGAGCTCCTACAATGAGCAGTTCTTC.

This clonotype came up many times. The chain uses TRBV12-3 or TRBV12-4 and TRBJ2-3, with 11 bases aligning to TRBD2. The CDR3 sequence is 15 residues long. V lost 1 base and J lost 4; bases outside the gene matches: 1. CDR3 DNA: TGTGCCAGCAGTTTAGATAGCGGGGGGGCAGATACGCAGTATTTT. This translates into CASSLDSGGADTQYF.